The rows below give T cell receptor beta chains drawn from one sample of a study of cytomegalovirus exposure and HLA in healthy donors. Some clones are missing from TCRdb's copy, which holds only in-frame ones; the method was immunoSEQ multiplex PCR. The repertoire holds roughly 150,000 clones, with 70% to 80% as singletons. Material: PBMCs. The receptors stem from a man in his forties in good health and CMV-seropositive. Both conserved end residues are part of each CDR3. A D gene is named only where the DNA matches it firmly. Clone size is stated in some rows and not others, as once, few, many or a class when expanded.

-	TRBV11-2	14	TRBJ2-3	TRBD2	TGTGCCAGCAGTAGGCGGGAGAGGACAGATACGCAGTATTTT	CASSRRERTDTQYF
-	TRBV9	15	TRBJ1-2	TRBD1	TGTGCCAGCAGCTCGGACCGGGACAGGGGGCCGGGCTACACCTTC	CASSSDRDRGPGYTF
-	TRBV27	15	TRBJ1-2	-	TGTGCCAGCAGCCAAACCCTGGGGGGAGACTATGATCACACCTTC	CASSQTLGGDYDHTF
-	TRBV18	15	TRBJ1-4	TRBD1	TGTGCCAGCTCCTTCGGGACAGCGGCTAATGAAAAACTGTTTTTT	CASSFGTAANEKLFF
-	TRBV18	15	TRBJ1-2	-	TGTGCCAGCTCACCACAATCAGGGGCCGGCTATGGCTACACCTTC	CASSPQSGAGYGYTF
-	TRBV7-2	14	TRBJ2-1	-	TGTGCCAGCAGCTTAGGGTCCTTCAGGAATGAGCAGTTCTTC	CASSLGSFRNEQFF
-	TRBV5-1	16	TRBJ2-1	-	TGCGCCAGCAGCTTGGCCGGAGGGGTGGCTTACAATGAGCAGTTCTTC	CASSLAGGVAYNEQFF
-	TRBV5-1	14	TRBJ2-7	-	TGCGCCAGCAGCTTGGTGCCAGGGGTGGGAGAGCAGTACTTC	CASSLVPGVGEQYF
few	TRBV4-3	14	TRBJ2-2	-	TGCGCCAGCAGCCAAGCGGGGTGGTCCGGGGAGCTGTTTTTT	CASSQAGWSGELFF
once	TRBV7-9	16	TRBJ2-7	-	TGTGCCAGCAGCTTACAACCGGGACAACTCCCTTCCGAGCAGTACTTC	CASSLQPGQLPSEQYF
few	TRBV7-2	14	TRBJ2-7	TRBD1	TGTGCCAGCAGCCAGGACAGGGGCTACTACGAGCAGTACTTC	CASSQDRGYYEQYF
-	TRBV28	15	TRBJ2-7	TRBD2	TGTGCCAGCAGTTTTTTCGCGGGAGCCACCTACGAGCAGTACTTC	CASSFFAGATYEQYF
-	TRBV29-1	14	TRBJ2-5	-	TGCAGCGGGGGGACTGCCATAGTACAAGAGACCCAGTACTTC	CSGGTAIVQETQYF
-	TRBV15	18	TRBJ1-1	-	TGTGCCACCAGCAGAGACGAGACATGGGGGGGGACAAACACTGAAGCTTTCTTT	CATSRDETWGGTNTEAFF
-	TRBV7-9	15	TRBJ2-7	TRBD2	TGTGCCAGCAGCCCGGGACTATGGAGCTCCTACGAGCAGTACTTC	CASSPGLWSSYEQYF